This TCR beta chain was sequenced in a study of Graves' ophthalmopathy and Graves' hyperthyroidism. Broader study findings: Cross-validated, the 13-signature model showed 87.88%/81.08% sensitivity/specificity, and 80%/75% in the test set. Blood also harbored most expanded thyroid clonotypes above 0.001 frequency.

PBMCs were density-gradient isolated from 10 ml fresh blood. Germline assignment: CDR1 MGHRA and CDR2 YSYEKL. The CDR3 has 13 residues. V shed 1 base and J shed 5 bases, with 9 bases lying between them. Turning to this clonotype: Its target is not known.

From RNA, the CDR3 regions of TCR beta chains were amplified and sequenced. First-round RT-PCR with HTBI primers preceded a second-round multiplex PCR. One entry per CDR3 protein, called by TCRdb with MiXCR from the multiplex PCR reads. The profile shows roughly 700,000 distinct CDR3 sequences, 40% of them singletons. V is TRBV4-1 and J is TRBJ2-7; unclear D gene. This clonotype was obtained from an adult man with Graves' ophthalmopathy. The sequenced sample was peripheral blood. The CDR3: CASSQGGLNEQYF. CDR3 bases: TGCGCCAGCAGCCAAGGGGGTCTGAACGAGCAGTACTTC.